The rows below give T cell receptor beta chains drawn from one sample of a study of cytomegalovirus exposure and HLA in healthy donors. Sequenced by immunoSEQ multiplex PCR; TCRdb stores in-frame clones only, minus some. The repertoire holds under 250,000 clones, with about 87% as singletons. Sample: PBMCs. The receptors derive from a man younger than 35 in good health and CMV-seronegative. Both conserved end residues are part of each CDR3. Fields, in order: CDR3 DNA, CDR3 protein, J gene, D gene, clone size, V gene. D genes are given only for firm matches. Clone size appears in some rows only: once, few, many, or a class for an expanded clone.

DNA: TGCGCCAGCAGCCCCCCGGGACAGGGAGGGGAAAAACTGTTTTTT; CDR3: CASSPPGQGGEKLFF; J: TRBJ1-4; D: TRBD1; size: NA; V: TRBV5-1
DNA: TGTGCCAGCGGAGGCTCAACTAATGAAAAACTGTTTTTT; CDR3: CASGGSTNEKLFF; J: TRBJ1-4; D: NA; size: NA; V: TRBV7-2
DNA: TGTGCCAGCAGCCCCGATAGAGCGGGAGCAAATGAGCAGTTCTTC; CDR3: CASSPDRAGANEQFF; J: TRBJ2-1; D: TRBD2; size: NA; V: TRBV11-3
DNA: TGTGCCAGCAGTCCGTTCCCGGGACTAGCTCCTGAGCAGTTCTTC; CDR3: CASSPFPGLAPEQFF; J: TRBJ2-1; D: TRBD2; size: once; V: TRBV27
DNA: TGTGCCAGCAGTTTCGGGGGGGCCCTTAACTATGGCTACACCTTC; CDR3: CASSFGGALNYGYTF; J: TRBJ1-2; D: NA; size: NA; V: TRBV28
DNA: TGTGCCAGCAGCGTAGATGATAGCACCTACAATGAGCAGTTCTTC; CDR3: CASSVDDSTYNEQFF; J: TRBJ2-1; D: NA; size: NA; V: TRBV9
DNA: TGCGCCAGCAGCTTTAGCGGAACGTTGGAAAAACTGTTTTTT; CDR3: CASSFSGTLEKLFF; J: TRBJ1-4; D: NA; size: NA; V: TRBV5-1
DNA: TGTGCCAGCAGAGACCCCGGGACTGCCGAGCAGTACTTC; CDR3: CASRDPGTAEQYF; J: TRBJ2-7; D: NA; size: NA; V: TRBV6-5
DNA: TGTGCCAGCAGCTTAAGACGGGGATCCGAGCAGTACTTC; CDR3: CASSLRRGSEQYF; J: TRBJ2-7; D: NA; size: NA; V: TRBV7-2
DNA: TGTGCCACCAGCAGAGAGACAGGAGGTTATGGCTACACCTTC; CDR3: CATSRETGGYGYTF; J: TRBJ1-2; D: NA; size: NA; V: TRBV15
DNA: TGTGCCAGCAGTCGGACAGTAGGTTCACCCCTCCACTTT; CDR3: CASSRTVGSPLHF; J: TRBJ1-6; D: NA; size: NA; V: TRBV6-5
DNA: TGCGCCAGCAGCGAGGGGACTAGCGGGAGCTCAGATACGCAGTATTTT; CDR3: CASSEGTSGSSDTQYF; J: TRBJ2-3; D: TRBD2; size: NA; V: TRBV5-1
DNA: TGTGCCAGCAGTGAAGCGTCTAGCGGGAGCCACGAGCAGTACTTC; CDR3: CASSEASSGSHEQYF; J: TRBJ2-7; D: TRBD2; size: NA; V: TRBV6-1
DNA: TGTGCCAGCAGCTTACTGAGCTCCGGGGAGCTGTTTTTT; CDR3: CASSLLSSGELFF; J: TRBJ2-2; D: NA; size: few; V: TRBV7-9
DNA: TGCAGTCAACTTGGGCAACGGTGGCAGTTCTTC; CDR3: CSQLGQRWQFF; J: TRBJ2-1; D: NA; size: NA; V: TRBV20-1
DNA: TGTGCCAGCAGCGCAGGGTTCACTGGAAACACCATATATTTT; CDR3: CASSAGFTGNTIYF; J: TRBJ1-3; D: NA; size: NA; V: TRBV7-2
DNA: TGTGCTAGTGGTCTCGTCGGGGGGACTGAAGCTTTCTTT; CDR3: CASGLVGGTEAFF; J: TRBJ1-1; D: NA; size: NA; V: TRBV12-5
DNA: TGTGCCAGCAGCCCAGGACTATTCAATGAGCAGTTCTTC; CDR3: CASSPGLFNEQFF; J: TRBJ2-1; D: NA; size: NA; V: TRBV7-2
DNA: TGTGCCAGCAGCGTACCCTTCAGGGAGGTGTACGAGCAGTACTTC; CDR3: CASSVPFREVYEQYF; J: TRBJ2-7; D: NA; size: NA; V: TRBV9
DNA: TGTGCCAGCAGAGAGACTAGCGGGAGTTACGAGCAGTACTTC; CDR3: CASRETSGSYEQYF; J: TRBJ2-7; D: TRBD2; size: once; V: TRBV2
DNA: TGTGCCAGCAGCGCCCCTGGGGCCCTGAGGGAGACCCAGTACTTC; CDR3: CASSAPGALRETQYF; J: TRBJ2-5; D: NA; size: NA; V: TRBV7-9
DNA: TGTGCCAGCAGGCGGACAGGGGAGAATGAAAAACTGTTTTTT; CDR3: CASRRTGENEKLFF; J: TRBJ1-4; D: TRBD1; size: NA; V: TRBV6-6
DNA: TGCGCCAGCAGCCAAGGCGGGGGACTAGAATCAGATACGCAGTATTTT; CDR3: CASSQGGGLESDTQYF; J: TRBJ2-3; D: TRBD2; size: NA; V: TRBV4-3
DNA: TGTGCCACCAGCAGTGTCGACAGGGCGGTCAATGAGCAGTTCTTC; CDR3: CATSSVDRAVNEQFF; J: TRBJ2-1; D: TRBD1; size: NA; V: TRBV15
DNA: TGTGCCAGCTTTCCAATGGGACTAGCGGGAGGTTCTGGGGGGGAGCAGTACTTC; CDR3: CASFPMGLAGGSGGEQYF; J: TRBJ2-7; D: TRBD2; size: many; V: TRBV11-2
DNA: TGTGCCAGCAGCTCCACGGCCGGACAGATCCAGTACGAGCAGTACTTC; CDR3: CASSSTAGQIQYEQYF; J: TRBJ2-7; D: NA; size: NA; V: TRBV7-9
DNA: TGTGCCACCAGCCCCCGACAGGGGCAACAGCCCCAGCATTTT; CDR3: CATSPRQGQQPQHF; J: TRBJ1-5; D: TRBD1; size: NA; V: TRBV15
DNA: TGCGCCAGCAGCCAAGTCGCTGGGGGGGACCTAGCCAAAAACATTCAGTACTTC; CDR3: CASSQVAGGDLAKNIQYF; J: TRBJ2-4; D: TRBD2; size: NA; V: TRBV4-1
DNA: TGTGCCAGCAGTGTTGCGAGGACAACCCGAAGGACTGAAGCTTTCTTT; CDR3: CASSVARTTRRTEAFF; J: TRBJ1-1; D: NA; size: NA; V: TRBV2
DNA: TGTGCCAGCAGCTTAGGGGGGGGACGAACGGCTTCACCCCTCCACTTT; CDR3: CASSLGGGRTASPLHF; J: TRBJ1-6; D: NA; size: NA; V: TRBV7-2
DNA: TGTGCCAGCAGCTTAGCGCTAGGGACAGAAGCTTTCTTT; CDR3: CASSLALGTEAFF; J: TRBJ1-1; D: NA; size: NA; V: TRBV11-2
DNA: TGTGCCAGCAGCTTAATACAGGGCGGGACTGAAGCTTTCTTT; CDR3: CASSLIQGGTEAFF; J: TRBJ1-1; D: NA; size: once; V: TRBV7-8
DNA: TGTGCCAGCAGTTTAATGGCGGTTCCGAGCAATCAGCCCCAGCATTTT; CDR3: CASSLMAVPSNQPQHF; J: TRBJ1-5; D: NA; size: NA; V: TRBV27
DNA: TGTGCCAGCAGCTTATCGCTTGCTAGCGGGGATGAGCAGTTCTTC; CDR3: CASSLSLASGDEQFF; J: TRBJ2-1; D: TRBD2; size: NA; V: TRBV7-9
DNA: TGTGCCAGCAGCCCTAGGACACTAGCGAGAGCCTACGAGCAGTACTTC; CDR3: CASSPRTLARAYEQYF; J: TRBJ2-7; D: TRBD2; size: NA; V: TRBV28
DNA: TGTGCCAGCATCGGGTGGGGCGGGACTCAGTTCTTC; CDR3: CASIGWGGTQFF; J: TRBJ2-1; D: NA; size: NA; V: TRBV6-6
DNA: TGTGCCAGCAGCAGGGAAAATGAGCAGTTCTTC; CDR3: CASSRENEQFF; J: TRBJ2-1; D: NA; size: NA; V: TRBV6-6
DNA: TGCGCCAGCAGCCCTGGCGGCGGGGGGAATGAAAAACTGTTTTTT; CDR3: CASSPGGGGNEKLFF; J: TRBJ1-4; D: NA; size: NA; V: TRBV4-3
DNA: TGTGCCAGCAGTTTAGGCCTTTCACCCCTCCACTTT; CDR3: CASSLGLSPLHF; J: TRBJ1-6; D: NA; size: NA; V: TRBV28
DNA: TGTGCCACCCGAGGAGGACTAGCGGGCAATGAGCAGTTCTTC; CDR3: CATRGGLAGNEQFF; J: TRBJ2-1; D: TRBD2; size: NA; V: TRBV4-2
DNA: TGTGCCAGCAGTTCTAGAAATGAGCAGTTCTTC; CDR3: CASSSRNEQFF; J: TRBJ2-1; D: NA; size: NA; V: TRBV28
DNA: TGTGCCAGCAGTTCCCCGGGACAGGGATGGGCTAGGGCTGAAGCTTTCTTT; CDR3: CASSSPGQGWARAEAFF; J: TRBJ1-1; D: TRBD1; size: NA; V: TRBV27
DNA: TGTGCCAGCAGCGTAGGGTGGGTACAGGGGACCTACGAGCAGTACTTC; CDR3: CASSVGWVQGTYEQYF; J: TRBJ2-7; D: TRBD1; size: NA; V: TRBV9
DNA: TGCGCCAGCAGCCAAGATGTGCCTAGCGGCCCCTACGAGCAGTACTTC; CDR3: CASSQDVPSGPYEQYF; J: TRBJ2-7; D: TRBD2; size: once; V: TRBV4-1
DNA: TGTGCCAGCAGTCCTGGGACAGAAAATCAGCCCCAGCATTTT; CDR3: CASSPGTENQPQHF; J: TRBJ1-5; D: TRBD1; size: NA; V: TRBV27
DNA: TGTGCCTGTGTATCTGGAAACACCATATATTTT; CDR3: CACVSGNTIYF; J: TRBJ1-3; D: NA; size: NA; V: TRBV30
DNA: TGTGCCAGCAGCGCCGCTCTTACAGGGGGTAGAGAGACCCAGTACTTC; CDR3: CASSAALTGGRETQYF; J: TRBJ2-5; D: TRBD1; size: NA; V: TRBV9
DNA: TGCGCCAGCAGCTTTTCCGGGTCTAGCGCCTACACCGGGGAGCTGTTTTTT; CDR3: CASSFSGSSAYTGELFF; J: TRBJ2-2; D: NA; size: NA; V: TRBV5-1
DNA: TGTGCCAGAAGCCTACGACAGTGCTCACCCCTCCACTTT; CDR3: CARSLRQCSPLHF; J: TRBJ1-6; D: NA; size: NA; V: TRBV5-3
DNA: TGCGCCAGCAGCCAAGATCAGGCGGGGGCAGATACGCAGTATTTT; CDR3: CASSQDQAGADTQYF; J: TRBJ2-3; D: TRBD2; size: NA; V: TRBV4-1
DNA: TGTGCCAGCAGCTTACAGGGTTCCGACGAGCAGTACTTC; CDR3: CASSLQGSDEQYF; J: TRBJ2-7; D: NA; size: NA; V: TRBV11-3
DNA: TGTGCCAGCAGTTCCGGGACTAGCGGACCTAGCACAGATACGCAGTATTTT; CDR3: CASSSGTSGPSTDTQYF; J: TRBJ2-3; D: TRBD2; size: NA; V: TRBV27
DNA: TGTGCCAGCAGACAGGGCTCTGGGGCCAACGTCCTGACTTTC; CDR3: CASRQGSGANVLTF; J: TRBJ2-6; D: NA; size: NA; V: TRBV2
DNA: TGCGCCAGCAGCCTTACCGGGACATTTTATGGCTACACCTTC; CDR3: CASSLTGTFYGYTF; J: TRBJ1-2; D: NA; size: NA; V: TRBV4-3
DNA: TGTGCCAGCAGCCTCGGGGGGCGGGAGACCCAGTACTTC; CDR3: CASSLGGRETQYF; J: TRBJ2-5; D: NA; size: NA; V: TRBV7-2
DNA: TGTGCTAGTGGGAGGAGTGTCGGGTACTACGAGCAGTACTTC; CDR3: CASGRSVGYYEQYF; J: TRBJ2-7; D: NA; size: NA; V: TRBV12-5
DNA: TGCGCCAGCAGCTTTGGGCGAGGGGGGGCCCAAGAGACCCAGTACTTC; CDR3: CASSFGRGGAQETQYF; J: TRBJ2-5; D: NA; size: NA; V: TRBV5-1
DNA: TGTGCCAGCAGCTTGGCGGGGGGCGTTCAGCCCCAGCATTTT; CDR3: CASSLAGGVQPQHF; J: TRBJ1-5; D: NA; size: NA; V: TRBV5-4
DNA: TGTGCCAGCAGCTGGGCACAGGGAAGTGGTTCTGGCTACACCTTC; CDR3: CASSWAQGSGSGYTF; J: TRBJ1-2; D: NA; size: NA; V: TRBV5-4